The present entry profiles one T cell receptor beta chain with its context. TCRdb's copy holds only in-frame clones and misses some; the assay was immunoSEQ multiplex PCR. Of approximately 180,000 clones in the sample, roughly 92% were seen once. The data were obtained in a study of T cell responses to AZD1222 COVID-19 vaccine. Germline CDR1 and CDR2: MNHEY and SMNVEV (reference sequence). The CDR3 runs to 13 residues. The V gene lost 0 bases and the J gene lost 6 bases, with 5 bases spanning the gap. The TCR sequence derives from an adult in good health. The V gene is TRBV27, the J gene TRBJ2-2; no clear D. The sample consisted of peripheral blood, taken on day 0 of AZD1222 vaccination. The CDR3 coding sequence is TGTGCCAGCAGTTTATCCCCATCCGGGGAGCTGTTTTTT. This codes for CASSLSPSGELFF.